This T cell receptor (beta chain) came from a study of neurological immune-mediated disorders. Turning to the study itself: Of the multiple sclerosis patients, some 35 in total, roughly 30 were relapsing-remitting and 3 were secondary progressive.

A single record per CDR3 protein comes from TCRdb applying MiXCR to the 5' RACE reads. The table has roughly 52,000 distinct CDR3 sequences, over 5.5% seen once. This clonotype was seen many times. Antigen unknown. The V segment lost 4 bases and the J segment 5 bases; nucleotides outside the gene matches: 10. The CDR3 spans 16 residues. Germline V lookup: CDR1 MNHNY, CDR2 SVGAGI (reference sequence). Whole-study findings and limits: HTLV-1-associated myelopathy had the most TCR clonal expansion, and multiple sclerosis had the least, less than healthy controls.

The T cells used for sorted libraries numbered about a million, either CD4+ or CD8+. The chain links TRBV6-6 to TRBJ2-7, with 11 bases that match TRBD1. The clonotype comes from a woman between 18 and 29 years old with multiple sclerosis. Specimen: CD4+ T cells from blood. In DNA form, the CDR3 reads TGTGCCAGCAGTTCCGGGACAGGGGGACTAAAAGACGAGCAGTACTTC. Encoded protein: CASSSGTGGLKDEQYF.